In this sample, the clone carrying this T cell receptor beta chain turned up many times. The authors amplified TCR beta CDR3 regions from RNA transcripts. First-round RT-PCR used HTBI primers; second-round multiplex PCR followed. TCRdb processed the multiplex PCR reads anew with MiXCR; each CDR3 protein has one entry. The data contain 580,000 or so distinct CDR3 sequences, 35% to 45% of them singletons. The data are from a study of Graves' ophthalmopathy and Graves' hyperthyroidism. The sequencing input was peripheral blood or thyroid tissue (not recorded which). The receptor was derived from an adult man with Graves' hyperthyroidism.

The CDR3, as DNA: TGTGCCAGCAGTTACTCCAACCAGGGCAATCAGCCCCAGCATTTT. It encodes CASSYSNQGNQPQHF. The chain recombines TRBV6-5 with TRBJ1-5, with D hard to call. Germline lookup yields CDR1 MNHEY and CDR2 SVGAGI. V was pared by 0 bases and J by 2 bases, with 8 bases between. This CDR3 is 15 amino acids long.